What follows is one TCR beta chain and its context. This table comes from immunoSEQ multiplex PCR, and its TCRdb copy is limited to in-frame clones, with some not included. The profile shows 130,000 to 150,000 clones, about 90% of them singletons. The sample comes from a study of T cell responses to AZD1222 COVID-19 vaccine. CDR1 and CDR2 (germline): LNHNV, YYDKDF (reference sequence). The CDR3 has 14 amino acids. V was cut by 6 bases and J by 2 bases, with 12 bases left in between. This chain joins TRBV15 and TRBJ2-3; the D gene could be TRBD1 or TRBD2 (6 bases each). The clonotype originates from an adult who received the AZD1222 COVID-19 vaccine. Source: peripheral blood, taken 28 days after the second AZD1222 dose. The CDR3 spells CATRPGGFTDTQYF. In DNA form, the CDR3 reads TGTGCCACCAGGCCCGGGGGCTTCACAGATACGCAGTATTTT.